This entry describes one T cell receptor beta chain. This CDR3 spans 14 amino acids. Trimming removed 3 bases at V and 0 bases at J, with 8 bases between. Germline assignment: CDR1 KGHDR and CDR2 SFDVKD. This record comes from a study of control samples from healthy donors and cancer patients. The assay was immunoSEQ multiplex PCR, and TCRdb's table has in-frame clones only and misses some. Of 150,000 to 200,000 clones listed, roughly 90% were seen once; the top ten hold about 12%. The source material was blood. The sequence came from a young man in good health. The chain uses TRBV24-1 and TRBJ2-7; D remains ambiguous. CDR3: CATSDPSNSYEQYF. The CDR3 DNA reads as TGTGCCACCAGTGATCCATCGAACTCCTACGAGCAGTACTTC.